The rows below give T cell receptor beta chains drawn from one sample of a study of blood T cells in healthy people across ages. TCRdb reanalysed the 5' RACE reads using MiXCR and keeps one entry per CDR3 protein. The sample lists just under 900,000 distinct CDR3 sequences; roughly 26% were seen once. Sequencing was performed on blood. The receptors originated from a woman at least 80 years old in good health. Both conserved end residues are part of each CDR3. A D gene is named only where the DNA matches it firmly. Part of the rows lack a size; the others show once, few, many or a class for expanded clones.

D gene: -
J gene: TRBJ2-3
V gene: TRBV20-1
clone size: few
CDR3 DNA: TGCAGTGCTCGAGACCTTCAGGGTCTCCCAGATACGCAGTATTTT
CDR3 protein: CSARDLQGLPDTQYF

D gene: TRBD1
J gene: TRBJ1-2
V gene: TRBV12-3/TRBV12-4
clone size: many
CDR3 DNA: TGTGCCAGCAGTTACTCCGGGACAGGGGGATCCTATGGCTACACCTTC
CDR3 protein: CASSYSGTGGSYGYTF

D gene: TRBD2
J gene: TRBJ2-6
V gene: TRBV29-1
clone size: many
CDR3 DNA: TGCAGCGTTGTCGGGGGGAACTCTGGGGCCAACGTCCTGACTTTC
CDR3 protein: CSVVGGNSGANVLTF

D gene: -
J gene: TRBJ1-6
V gene: TRBV6-5
clone size: -
CDR3 DNA: TGTGCCAGCAGTTACTCCCGGGGGGCAGGCTCACCCCTCCACTTT
CDR3 protein: CASSYSRGAGSPLHF

D gene: TRBD1
J gene: TRBJ1-5
V gene: TRBV20-1
clone size: -
CDR3 DNA: TGCAGTGCGCCCCCGGGACAGGGCCCCAATCAGCCCCAGCATTTT
CDR3 protein: CSAPPGQGPNQPQHF

D gene: -
J gene: TRBJ1-1
V gene: TRBV14
clone size: -
CDR3 DNA: TGTGCCAGCAGCCCGGGGATAGGATCTAACACTGAAGCTTTCTTT
CDR3 protein: CASSPGIGSNTEAFF

D gene: -
J gene: TRBJ2-7
V gene: TRBV5-1
clone size: -
CDR3 DNA: TGCGCCAGCAGCTCGCTCCGCGGACGGTCAGACGAGCAGTACTTC
CDR3 protein: CASSSLRGRSDEQYF

D gene: -
J gene: TRBJ1-1
V gene: TRBV27
clone size: once
CDR3 DNA: TGTGCCAGCAAAATACAGGGAATCATGAACACTGAAGCTTTCTTT
CDR3 protein: CASKIQGIMNTEAFF

D gene: TRBD2
J gene: TRBJ2-7
V gene: TRBV7-2
clone size: many
CDR3 DNA: TGTGCCAGCAGCCAACCTCCGGGGAGGGGCGGGTCCTACGAGCAGTACTTC
CDR3 protein: CASSQPPGRGGSYEQYF

D gene: -
J gene: TRBJ2-3
V gene: TRBV4-3
clone size: -
CDR3 DNA: TGCGCCAGCAGCCAAGATGCCACTATCACAGATACGCAGTATTTT
CDR3 protein: CASSQDATITDTQYF

D gene: -
J gene: TRBJ1-6
V gene: TRBV7-2
clone size: few
CDR3 DNA: TGTGCCAGCAGCTTAGGCCTAATGTTGAGGGATTCACCCCTCCACTTT
CDR3 protein: CASSLGLMLRDSPLHF

D gene: TRBD2
J gene: TRBJ2-3
V gene: TRBV4-1
clone size: few
CDR3 DNA: TGCGCCAGCAGCCAATCGCCCCCGGGACTACCTAAGGTCACAGATACGCAGTATTTT
CDR3 protein: CASSQSPPGLPKVTDTQYF

D gene: -
J gene: TRBJ1-1
V gene: TRBV6-6
clone size: few
CDR3 DNA: TGTGCCAGCAGCGAGCAGGCGGCGGGCACTGAAGCTTTCTTT
CDR3 protein: CASSEQAAGTEAFF

D gene: -
J gene: TRBJ2-1
V gene: TRBV7-9
clone size: few
CDR3 DNA: TGTGCCAGCAGCCCAGGCAGTTGGGGGCCCTACAATGAGCAGTTCTTC
CDR3 protein: CASSPGSWGPYNEQFF

D gene: -
J gene: TRBJ2-1
V gene: TRBV1
clone size: many
CDR3 DNA: TGCACCAGCAACGGGACTGGGAATGAGCAGTTCTTC
CDR3 protein: CTSNGTGNEQFF

D gene: -
J gene: TRBJ2-7
V gene: TRBV29-1
clone size: -
CDR3 DNA: TGCAGCGTTCATCCGGGACGGCACAACTACGAGCAGTACTTC
CDR3 protein: CSVHPGRHNYEQYF

D gene: -
J gene: TRBJ1-2
V gene: TRBV30
clone size: -
CDR3 DNA: TGTGCCTGGAGCCCAACTGGGGGGTCCCCCCCCTATGGCTACACCTTC
CDR3 protein: CAWSPTGGSPPYGYTF

D gene: -
J gene: TRBJ1-4
V gene: TRBV6-1
clone size: many
CDR3 DNA: TGTGCCAGCAGTGAACTGGGTGAAAAACTGTTTTTT
CDR3 protein: CASSELGEKLFF

D gene: -
J gene: TRBJ2-3
V gene: TRBV4-3
clone size: many
CDR3 DNA: TGCGCCAGCAGCCAGACTAGGACGGGCACAGATACGCAGTATTTT
CDR3 protein: CASSQTRTGTDTQYF

D gene: TRBD2
J gene: TRBJ2-5
V gene: TRBV12-3/TRBV12-4
clone size: many
CDR3 DNA: TGTGCCAGCAATAAGCGGGGGGCTCCCCAAGAGACCCAGTACTTC
CDR3 protein: CASNKRGAPQETQYF

D gene: TRBD1
J gene: TRBJ1-2
V gene: TRBV3-1
clone size: -
CDR3 DNA: TGTGCCAGCAGCCTCGGACAGGTCGACTATGGCTGCACCTTC
CDR3 protein: CASSLGQVDYGCTF

D gene: TRBD2
J gene: TRBJ2-5
V gene: TRBV20-1
clone size: -
CDR3 DNA: TGCAGTACTAGAACGGGAAGCGGGGGGGTAAAAGAGACCCAGTACTTC
CDR3 protein: CSTRTGSGGVKETQYF

D gene: -
J gene: TRBJ1-2
V gene: TRBV7-2
clone size: many
CDR3 DNA: TGTGCCAGCAGCTACGATATAGGAAACTATGGCTACACCTTC
CDR3 protein: CASSYDIGNYGYTF

D gene: TRBD2
J gene: TRBJ2-5
V gene: TRBV12-3/TRBV12-4
clone size: many
CDR3 DNA: TGTGCCAGCAGTTTGGGACTAGCGGGGCCCCGGAAGACCCAGTACTTC
CDR3 protein: CASSLGLAGPRKTQYF

D gene: -
J gene: TRBJ2-7
V gene: TRBV18
clone size: few
CDR3 DNA: TGTGCCAGCTCCCCGAGGACCGACGTCCTCGAGCAGTACTTC
CDR3 protein: CASSPRTDVLEQYF

D gene: TRBD1
J gene: TRBJ1-4
V gene: TRBV7-2
clone size: -
CDR3 DNA: TGTGCCAGCAGCGCCCAGGGGGCTAATGAAAAACTGTTTTTT
CDR3 protein: CASSAQGANEKLFF

D gene: -
J gene: TRBJ2-1
V gene: TRBV4-3
clone size: few
CDR3 DNA: TGCGCCAGCAGCCAAGACCGGAGGACCACGGAGCAGTTCTTC
CDR3 protein: CASSQDRRTTEQFF

D gene: -
J gene: TRBJ1-5
V gene: TRBV4-3
clone size: many
CDR3 DNA: TGCGCCAGCAGCCAAGATAGGCAGGTCAATCAGCCCCAGCATTTT
CDR3 protein: CASSQDRQVNQPQHF

D gene: -
J gene: TRBJ1-2
V gene: TRBV4-3
clone size: many
CDR3 DNA: TGCGCCAGCAGCCAAACCGGGACACAGGGTGGCTACACCTTC
CDR3 protein: CASSQTGTQGGYTF

D gene: -
J gene: TRBJ2-3
V gene: TRBV6-5
clone size: few
CDR3 DNA: TGTGCCAGCAGTCGACTGGATCCACCCACAGATACGCAGTATTTT
CDR3 protein: CASSRLDPPTDTQYF

D gene: -
J gene: TRBJ2-6
V gene: TRBV7-2
clone size: -
CDR3 DNA: TGTGCCGGCAGCCCACAGGGAACTGGGGCCAACGTCCGGACTTTC
CDR3 protein: CAGSPQGTGANVRTF

D gene: -
J gene: TRBJ1-2
V gene: TRBV20-1
clone size: -
CDR3 DNA: TGCAGTGCTAGAGGACTTGTGGACTATGGCTACACCTTC
CDR3 protein: CSARGLVDYGYTF

D gene: -
J gene: TRBJ2-5
V gene: TRBV5-1
clone size: many
CDR3 DNA: TGCGCCAGCAGCTTGGAGGTCAGAAAAGAGACCCAGTACTTC
CDR3 protein: CASSLEVRKETQYF

D gene: -
J gene: TRBJ1-4
V gene: TRBV7-2
clone size: -
CDR3 DNA: TGTGTCAGCAGCTTGGGGACTTTTGAAAAACTGTTTTTT
CDR3 protein: CVSSLGTFEKLFF

D gene: -
J gene: TRBJ1-6
V gene: TRBV25-1
clone size: few
CDR3 DNA: TGTGCCAGCAGACCCTACTGGGGGGAAGGTTCACCCCTCCACTTT
CDR3 protein: CASRPYWGEGSPLHF

D gene: -
J gene: TRBJ2-3
V gene: TRBV5-1
clone size: many
CDR3 DNA: TGCGCCAGTACTCAGCAGGGGCCCAGCACAGATACGCAGTATTTT
CDR3 protein: CASTQQGPSTDTQYF

D gene: -
J gene: TRBJ2-1
V gene: TRBV12-3/TRBV12-4
clone size: many
CDR3 DNA: TGTGCCAGCAGTTTAAGGGGGGGGATCAATGAGCAGTTCTTC
CDR3 protein: CASSLRGGINEQFF

D gene: TRBD1
J gene: TRBJ1-2
V gene: TRBV4-1
clone size: many
CDR3 DNA: TGCGCCAGCAGCCAAGTCCCTACAGGGGGCGAAAGGGTCTATGGCTACACCTTC
CDR3 protein: CASSQVPTGGERVYGYTF

D gene: TRBD2
J gene: TRBJ2-5
V gene: TRBV11-2
clone size: many
CDR3 DNA: TGTGCCAGCAGGGTCGCCGCGGGGGGGCAAGAGACCCAGTACTTC
CDR3 protein: CASRVAAGGQETQYF

D gene: -
J gene: TRBJ1-1
V gene: TRBV10-3
clone size: few
CDR3 DNA: TGTGCCATCAAAGACAGTCTGAACACTGAAGCTTTCTTT
CDR3 protein: CAIKDSLNTEAFF

D gene: -
J gene: TRBJ2-3
V gene: TRBV12-3/TRBV12-4
clone size: -
CDR3 DNA: TGTGCCAGCAGTTGTTTGGGGGGCTCAGATACGCAGTATTTT
CDR3 protein: CASSCLGGSDTQYF

D gene: -
J gene: TRBJ2-1
V gene: TRBV10-2
clone size: many
CDR3 DNA: TGCGCCAGCAGGGGGGCGGGCAGCAATGAGCAGTTCTTC
CDR3 protein: CASRGAGSNEQFF

D gene: TRBD1
J gene: TRBJ2-1
V gene: TRBV12-3/TRBV12-4
clone size: many
CDR3 DNA: TGTGCCAGCAGTGACGGGACAGGGGCCTACAATGAGCAGTTCTTC
CDR3 protein: CASSDGTGAYNEQFF

D gene: -
J gene: TRBJ2-1
V gene: TRBV28
clone size: few
CDR3 DNA: TGTGCCGGCAGTTCCTCGGGGACCAGAATGAGCTATGAGCAGTTCTTC
CDR3 protein: CAGSSSGTRMSYEQFF

D gene: TRBD1
J gene: TRBJ1-2
V gene: TRBV6-6
clone size: -
CDR3 DNA: TGTGCCAGCAATCTATTTCAAGGGGGCAGCTACACCTTC
CDR3 protein: CASNLFQGGSYTF

D gene: -
J gene: TRBJ1-5
V gene: TRBV3-1
clone size: -
CDR3 DNA: TGTGCCAGCAGCCACGAGGGACATCAGCCCCAGCATTTT
CDR3 protein: CASSHEGHQPQHF

D gene: -
J gene: TRBJ1-2
V gene: TRBV7-2
clone size: many
CDR3 DNA: TGTGCCAGCAGCCCGAGACAGAAGACCTATGGCTACACCTTC
CDR3 protein: CASSPRQKTYGYTF

D gene: -
J gene: TRBJ1-4
V gene: TRBV6-6
clone size: -
CDR3 DNA: TGTGCCAGCAGTTACTGGGACAACTATGCAACTAATGAAAAACTGTTTTTT
CDR3 protein: CASSYWDNYATNEKLFF

D gene: TRBD2
J gene: TRBJ2-1
V gene: TRBV5-1
clone size: many
CDR3 DNA: TGCGCCAGCAGCACCCTAGCGGGGGGGGATAATGAGCAGTTCTTC
CDR3 protein: CASSTLAGGDNEQFF

D gene: -
J gene: TRBJ1-2
V gene: TRBV18
clone size: -
CDR3 DNA: TGTGCCAGCTCACCCGATTTCGATGGCTACACCTTC
CDR3 protein: CASSPDFDGYTF